This entry is about one TCR beta chain. The antigen is unknown. Preparation of the TCRbeta library used unique molecular identifiers. MiXCR, run by TCRdb on the PCR reads, gives a single entry per CDR3 protein. Seen here are around 100,000 distinct CDR3 sequences, 7.5% to 9% observed once, and the top ten hold roughly 15%. The CDR3 runs 10 residues. Trimming removed 6 bases from V and 7 bases from J, with 9 bases in between. Germline values: CDR1 DFQATT, CDR2 SNEGSKA (reference sequence). This entry belongs to a study of T-cell reconstitution after alpha-beta-depleted transplantation in children. Regarding the study as a whole: It was reported that alpha-beta T cells came from several hundred expanded graft clones (about two months after transplant). It was surviving recipient T cells and thymic progenitors that gave some patients high TCRbeta diversity at day 60. A year had passed since transplant, and T-cell counts and diversity by then came mostly from newly produced T cells.

The origin of this receptor is a boy aged 2 to 9 with acute lymphoblastic leukemia, due to receive a stem cell transplant. Sequenced material: PBMCs, taken before TCRalphabeta/CD19-depleted stem cell transplant. This chain joins TRBV20-1 and TRBJ1-2; perhaps TRBD1 as D (5 bases). The CDR3 region is CSAQGPGYTF. CDR3 DNA sequence: TGCAGTGCCCAGGGTCCTGGCTACACCTTC.